This T cell receptor beta chain came from a study of T cell responses to AZD1222 COVID-19 vaccine. Study results and caveats: White British people made up most donors, females outnumbered males, and clonal diversity was possibly underestimated. Baseline seropositivity occurred in only a handful of AZD1222 recipients.

TCRdb's table, derived via immunoSEQ multiplex PCR, lists solely in-frame clones and lacks some. The table shows under 200,000 clones, with roughly 92% occurring only once. Comment on this clone: Its antigen is unknown.

Trimming pared 3 bases from V and 1 base from J, leaving 5 bases between. Germline V gene data show CDR1 as MNHNS and CDR2 as SASEGT. This CDR3 is built from 13 residues. This TCR derives from an adult in good health. This chain connects TRBV6-1 to TRBJ2-3; D is unclear. This specimen was peripheral blood, taken on day 0 of AZD1222 vaccination. Written as DNA, the CDR3 is TGTGCCAGCAGTGACGGCGGCACAGATACGCAGTATTTT. Translated, it gives CASSDGGTDTQYF.